The 5 T cell receptor beta chains below were found in one sample sequenced in a study of tumor-infiltrating lymphocytes in localized non-small cell lung cancer. TCRdb's copy holds only in-frame clones and misses some; the assay was immunoSEQ multiplex PCR. Among 13,000 or so clones, 80% to 85% were seen once, and the ten largest hold roughly an eighth. Sequenced sample: uninvolved lung tissue not adjacent to the tumor. These receptors were obtained from a human donor with non-small cell lung cancer.

This clone was detected only once. V and J are TRBV19 and TRBJ2-6; D gene uncertain. V was trimmed by 2 bases and J by 0 bases, leaving 8 bases between them. In germline, CDR1 is LNHDA, CDR2 SQIVND (reference sequence). The CDR3 runs 16 residues. CDR3 bases: TGTGCCAGTAGTATATATGAGGTCTCTGGGGCCAACGTCCTGACTTTC. Protein: CASSIYEVSGANVLTF.

The chain couples TRBV5-1 to TRBJ1-1; D is ambiguous. Germline loops: CDR1 SGHRS, CDR2 YFSETQ. The CDR3 runs to 14 residues. Trimming took off 7 bases at V and 0 bases at J, with 13 bases between the two ends. The CDR3 DNA follows: TGCGCCAGCGCCCGACCCGGTATGAACACTGAAGCTTTCTTT. Protein: CASARPGMNTEAFF.

The chain joins TRBV7-7 to TRBJ2-2; possibly TRBD2 for D (6 bases). The V end was cut by 5 bases, the J end by 5 bases, with 12 bases between. In germline, CDR1 is SSHAT, CDR2 FNYEAQ (reference sequence). CDR3 length: 14 residues. The DNA for the CDR3 is TGTGCCAGCAGCGCGGGGCTAGCGACCGGGGAGCTGTTTTTT. It is translated as CASSAGLATGELFF.

The chain combines TRBV6-5 with TRBJ2-2; 7 bases line up with TRBD1. Germline CDR1 MNHEY, CDR2 SVGAGI. The V segment lost 10 bases and the J segment 2 bases; nucleotides outside the gene matches: 7. This CDR3 is 14 amino acids long. CDR3 bases: TGTGCCATCGGGACAGATCTAAACACCGGGGAGCTGTTTTTT. Its translation: CAIGTDLNTGELFF.

V gene TRBV10-2 combines with J gene TRBJ1-2; D remains ambiguous. The CDR3 totals 13 residues. The V gene lost 0 bases and the J gene lost 8 bases, with 10 bases spanning the gap. Germline-derived CDR1 and CDR2 are WSHSY and SAAADI. The CDR3 nucleotides read TGCGCCAGCAGTGAGTCGAAGGGTTGGGGCTACACCTTC. This encodes CASSESKGWGYTF.